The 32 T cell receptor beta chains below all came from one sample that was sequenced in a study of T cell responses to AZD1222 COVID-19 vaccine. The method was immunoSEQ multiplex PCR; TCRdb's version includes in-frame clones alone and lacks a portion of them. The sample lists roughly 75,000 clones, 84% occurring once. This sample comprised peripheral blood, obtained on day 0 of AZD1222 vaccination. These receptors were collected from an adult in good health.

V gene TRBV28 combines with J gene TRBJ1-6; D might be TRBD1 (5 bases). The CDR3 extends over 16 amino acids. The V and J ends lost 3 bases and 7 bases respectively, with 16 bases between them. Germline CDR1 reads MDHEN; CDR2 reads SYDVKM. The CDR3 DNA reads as TGTGCCAGCAGTTTTGCAGGGTGGCAGGCCAATTCACCCCTCCACTTT. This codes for CASSFAGWQANSPLHF.

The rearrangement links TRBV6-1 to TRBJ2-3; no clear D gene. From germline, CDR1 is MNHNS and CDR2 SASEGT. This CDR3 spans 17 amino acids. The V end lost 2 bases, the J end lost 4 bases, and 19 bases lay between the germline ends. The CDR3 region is CASSERVGPLASDTQYF. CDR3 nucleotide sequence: TGTGCCAGCAGTGAACGGGTTGGGCCCTTGGCCTCAGATACGCAGTATTTT.

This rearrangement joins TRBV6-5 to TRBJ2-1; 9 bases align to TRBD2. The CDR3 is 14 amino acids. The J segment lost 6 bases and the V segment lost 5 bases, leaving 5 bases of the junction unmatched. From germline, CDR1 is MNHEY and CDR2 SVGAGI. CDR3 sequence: CASSLAGTSNEQFF. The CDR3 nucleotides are TGTGCCAGCAGTCTAGCGGGGACCTCCAATGAGCAGTTCTTC.

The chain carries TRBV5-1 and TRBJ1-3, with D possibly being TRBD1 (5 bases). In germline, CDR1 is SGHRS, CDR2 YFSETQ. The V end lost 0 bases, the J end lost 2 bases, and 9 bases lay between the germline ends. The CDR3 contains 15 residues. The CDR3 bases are TGCGCCAGCAGCTTGGAGACAGTGACTGGAAACACCATATATTTT. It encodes CASSLETVTGNTIYF. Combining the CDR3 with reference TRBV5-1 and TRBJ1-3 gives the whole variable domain KAGVTQTPRYLIKTRGQQVTLSCSPISGHRSVSWYQQTPGQGLQFLFEYFSETQRNKGNFPGRFSGRQFSNSRSEMNVSTLELGDSALYLCASSLETVTGNTIYFGEGSWLTVV.

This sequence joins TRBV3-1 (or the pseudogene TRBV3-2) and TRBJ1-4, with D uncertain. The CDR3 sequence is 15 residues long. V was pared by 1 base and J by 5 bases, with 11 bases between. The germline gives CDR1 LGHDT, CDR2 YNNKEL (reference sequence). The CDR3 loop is CASSQGNSPNEKLFF. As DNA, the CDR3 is TGTGCCAGCAGCCAAGGGAACAGTCCAAATGAAAAACTGTTTTTT.

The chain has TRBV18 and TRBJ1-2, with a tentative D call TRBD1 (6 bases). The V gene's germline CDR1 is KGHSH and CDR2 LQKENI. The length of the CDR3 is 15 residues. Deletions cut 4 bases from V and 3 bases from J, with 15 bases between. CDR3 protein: CASSLNLDSYYGYTF. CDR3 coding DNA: TGTGCCAGCTCACTAAACCTGGACAGTTACTATGGCTACACCTTC.

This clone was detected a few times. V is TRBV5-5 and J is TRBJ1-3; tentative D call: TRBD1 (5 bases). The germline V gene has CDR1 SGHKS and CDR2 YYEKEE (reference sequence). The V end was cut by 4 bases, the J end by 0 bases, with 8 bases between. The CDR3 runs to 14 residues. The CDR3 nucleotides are TGTGCCAGCAGCCCCGGGACCTCTGGAAACACCATATATTTT. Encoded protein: CASSPGTSGNTIYF. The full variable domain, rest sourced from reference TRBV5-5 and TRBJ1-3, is DAGVTQSPTHLIKTRGQQVTLRCSPISGHKSVSWYQQVLGQGPQFIFQYYEKEERGRGNFPDRFSARQFPNYSSELNVNALLLGDSALYLCASSPGTSGNTIYFGEGSWLTVV.

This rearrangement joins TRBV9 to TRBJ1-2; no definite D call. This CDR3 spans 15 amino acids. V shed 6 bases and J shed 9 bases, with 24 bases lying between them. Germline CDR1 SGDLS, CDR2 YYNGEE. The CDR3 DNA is TGTGCCAGCACGGACGGAGAAGGGCTCCCGTATCGCTACACCTTC. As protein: CASTDGEGLPYRYTF. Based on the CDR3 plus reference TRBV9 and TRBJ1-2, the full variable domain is DSGVTQTPKHLITATGQRVTLRCSPRSGDLSVYWYQQSLDQGLQFLIQYYNGEERAKGNILERFSAQQFPDLHSELNLSSLELGDSALYFCASTDGEGLPYRYTFGSGTRLTVV.

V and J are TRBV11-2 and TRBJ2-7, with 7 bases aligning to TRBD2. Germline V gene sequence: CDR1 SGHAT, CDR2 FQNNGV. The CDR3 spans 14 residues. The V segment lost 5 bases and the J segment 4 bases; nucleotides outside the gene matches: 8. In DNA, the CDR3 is TGTGCCAGCAGCCGCCGACTAGCTGCATACGAGCAGTACTTC. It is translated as CASSRRLAAYEQYF.

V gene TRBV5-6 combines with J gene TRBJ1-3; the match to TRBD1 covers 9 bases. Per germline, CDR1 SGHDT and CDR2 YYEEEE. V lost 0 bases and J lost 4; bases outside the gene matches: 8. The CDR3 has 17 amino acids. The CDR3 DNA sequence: TGTGCCAGCAGCTTGGGGGACAGGGCTCCGGCCGGAAACACCATATATTTT. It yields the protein CASSLGDRAPAGNTIYF.

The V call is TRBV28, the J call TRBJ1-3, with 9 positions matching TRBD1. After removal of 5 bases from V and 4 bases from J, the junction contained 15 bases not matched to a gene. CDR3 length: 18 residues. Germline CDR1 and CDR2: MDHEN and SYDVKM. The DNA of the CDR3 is TGTGCCAGCAGTCTAGCCGGGACAGGGAAACGGGACGGAAACACCATATATTTT. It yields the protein CASSLAGTGKRDGNTIYF.

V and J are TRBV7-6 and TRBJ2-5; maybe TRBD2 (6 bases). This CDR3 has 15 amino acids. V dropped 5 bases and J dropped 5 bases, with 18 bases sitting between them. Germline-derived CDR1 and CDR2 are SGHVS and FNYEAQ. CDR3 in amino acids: CASSPSRRVGETQYF. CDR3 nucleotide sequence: TGTGCCAGCAGCCCCTCAAGGAGGGTTGGGGAGACCCAGTACTTC.

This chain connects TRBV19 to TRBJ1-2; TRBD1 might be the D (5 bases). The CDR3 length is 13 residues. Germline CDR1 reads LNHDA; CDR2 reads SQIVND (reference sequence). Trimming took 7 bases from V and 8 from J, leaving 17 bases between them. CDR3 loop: CASTLQGGVGYTF. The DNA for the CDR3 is TGTGCCAGTACCTTGCAAGGAGGGGTCGGCTACACCTTC.

This CDR3 reads CASSGGGTEAFF. DNA for the CDR3: TGTGCCAGTAGTGGGGGAGGCACTGAAGCTTTCTTT. The chain recombines TRBV19 with TRBJ1-1; D possibly corresponds to TRBD1 (5 bases). This CDR3 is built from 12 residues. V was clipped by 5 bases and J by 4 bases, with 8 bases between them. Germline loops: CDR1 LNHDA, CDR2 SQIVND (reference sequence).

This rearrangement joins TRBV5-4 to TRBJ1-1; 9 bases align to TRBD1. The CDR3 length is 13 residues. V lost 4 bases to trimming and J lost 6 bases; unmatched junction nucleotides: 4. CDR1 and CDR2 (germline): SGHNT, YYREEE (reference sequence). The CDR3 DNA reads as TGTGCCAGCAGCATTACAGGGGGCGCTGAAGCTTTCTTT. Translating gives CASSITGGAEAFF. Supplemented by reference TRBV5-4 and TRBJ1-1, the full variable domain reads ETGVTQSPTHLIKTRGQQVTLRCSSQSGHNTVSWYQQALGQGPQFIFQYYREEENGRGNFPPRFSGLQFPNYSSELNVNALELDDSALYLCASSITGGAEAFFGQGTRLTVV.

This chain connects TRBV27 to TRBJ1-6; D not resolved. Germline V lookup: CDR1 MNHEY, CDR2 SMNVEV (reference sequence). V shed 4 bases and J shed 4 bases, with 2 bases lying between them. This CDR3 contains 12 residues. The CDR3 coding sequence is TGTGCCAGCAGTTATTATAATTCACCCCTCCACTTT. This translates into CASSYYNSPLHF.

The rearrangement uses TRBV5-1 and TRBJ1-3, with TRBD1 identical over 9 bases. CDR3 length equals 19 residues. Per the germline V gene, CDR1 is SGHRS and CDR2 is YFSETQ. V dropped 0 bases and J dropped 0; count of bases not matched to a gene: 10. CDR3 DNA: TGCGCCAGCAGCTTGGCCGGACGCGGGACAGGGTTCTCTGGAAACACCATATATTTT. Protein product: CASSLAGRGTGFSGNTIYF.

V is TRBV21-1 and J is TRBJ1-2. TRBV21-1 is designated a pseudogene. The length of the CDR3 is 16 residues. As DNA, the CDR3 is TGTGCCAGCAGCAGAGGATATTTTTTCGGGGCGGATGGCTACACCTTC. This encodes CASSRGYFFGADGYTF.

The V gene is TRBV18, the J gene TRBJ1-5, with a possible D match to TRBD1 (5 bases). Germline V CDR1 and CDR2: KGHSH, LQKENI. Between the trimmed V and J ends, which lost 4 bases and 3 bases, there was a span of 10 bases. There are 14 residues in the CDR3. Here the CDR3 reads CASSLSGFNQPQHF. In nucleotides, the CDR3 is TGTGCCAGCTCACTATCAGGGTTCAATCAGCCCCAGCATTTT. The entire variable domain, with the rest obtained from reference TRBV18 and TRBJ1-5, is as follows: NAGVMQNPRHLVRRRGQEARLRCSPMKGHSHVYWYRQLPEEGLKFMVYLQKENIIDESGMPKERFSAEFPKEGPSILRIQQVVRGDSAAYFCASSLSGFNQPQHFGDGTRLSIL.

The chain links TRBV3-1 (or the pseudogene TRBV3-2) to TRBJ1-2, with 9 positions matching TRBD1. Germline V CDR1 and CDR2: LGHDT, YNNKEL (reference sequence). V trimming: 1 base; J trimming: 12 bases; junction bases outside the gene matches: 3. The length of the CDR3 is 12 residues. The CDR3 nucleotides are TGTGCCAGCAGCCAAGGGGACAGGGACCACACCTTC. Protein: CASSQGDRDHTF.

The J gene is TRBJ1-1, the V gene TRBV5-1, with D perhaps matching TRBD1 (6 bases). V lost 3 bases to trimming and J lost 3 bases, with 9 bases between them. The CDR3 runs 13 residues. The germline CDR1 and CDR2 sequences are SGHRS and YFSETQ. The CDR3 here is CASSSGQYTEAFF. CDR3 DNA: TGCGCCAGCAGCTCCGGACAGTACACTGAAGCTTTCTTT.

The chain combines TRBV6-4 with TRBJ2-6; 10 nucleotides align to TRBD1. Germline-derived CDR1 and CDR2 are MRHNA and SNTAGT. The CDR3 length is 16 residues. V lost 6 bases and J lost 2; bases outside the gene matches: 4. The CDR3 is CASSATGGAGANVLTF. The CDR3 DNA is TGTGCCAGCAGCGCGACAGGGGGCGCTGGGGCCAACGTCCTGACTTTC.

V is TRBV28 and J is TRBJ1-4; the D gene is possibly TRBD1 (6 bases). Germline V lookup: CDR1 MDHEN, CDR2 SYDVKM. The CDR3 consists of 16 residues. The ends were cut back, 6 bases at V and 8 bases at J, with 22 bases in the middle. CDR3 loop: CASRATGRSPLEKLFF. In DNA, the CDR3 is TGTGCCAGCAGAGCAACAGGGAGGTCGCCCCTGGAAAAACTGTTTTTT. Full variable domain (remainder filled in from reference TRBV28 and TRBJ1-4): DVKVTQSSRYLVKRTGEKVFLECVQDMDHENMFWYRQDPGLGLRLIYFSYDVKMKEKGDIPEGYSVSREKKERFSLILESASTNQTSMYLCASRATGRSPLEKLFFGSGTQLSVL.

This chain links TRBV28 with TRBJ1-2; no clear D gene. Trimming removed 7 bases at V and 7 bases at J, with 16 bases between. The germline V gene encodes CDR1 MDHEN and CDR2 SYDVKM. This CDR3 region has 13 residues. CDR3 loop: CASNGDPRAGYTF. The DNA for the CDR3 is TGTGCCAGCAACGGGGATCCAAGGGCTGGCTACACCTTC.

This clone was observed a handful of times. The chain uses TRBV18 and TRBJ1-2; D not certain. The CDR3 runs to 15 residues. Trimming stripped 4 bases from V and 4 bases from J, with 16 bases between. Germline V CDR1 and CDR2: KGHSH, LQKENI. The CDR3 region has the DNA TGTGCCAGCTCACAGTCCTCCCTTTCTACCTATGGCTACACCTTC. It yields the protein CASSQSSLSTYGYTF.

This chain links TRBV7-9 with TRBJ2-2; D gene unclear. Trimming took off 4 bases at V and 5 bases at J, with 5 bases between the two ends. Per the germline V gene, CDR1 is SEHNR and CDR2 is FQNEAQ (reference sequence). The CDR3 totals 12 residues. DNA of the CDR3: TGTGCCAGCAGCTCCGATACCGGGGAGCTGTTTTTT. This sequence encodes CASSSDTGELFF.

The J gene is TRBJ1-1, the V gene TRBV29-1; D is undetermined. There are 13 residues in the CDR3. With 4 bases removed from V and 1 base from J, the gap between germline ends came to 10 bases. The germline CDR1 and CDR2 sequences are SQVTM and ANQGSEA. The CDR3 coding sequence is TGCAGCGTTGTTCTGGGAGGGAACACTGAAGCTTTCTTT. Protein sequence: CSVVLGGNTEAFF.

DNA of the CDR3: TGCGCCAGCAGCTTGGAACAAGAAGGCTACACCTTC. It is translated as CASSLEQEGYTF. V gene TRBV5-1 combines with J gene TRBJ1-2; D unresolved. The V gene's germline CDR1 is SGHRS and CDR2 YFSETQ. The CDR3 loop spans 12 amino acids. Trimming took 0 bases from V and 8 from J, leaving 8 bases between them.

DNA of the CDR3: TGTGCCAGCGGGAGCGTGGCCTCTGGAAACACCATATATTTT. Amino acid sequence: CASGSVASGNTIYF. This chain uses TRBV7-2 with TRBJ1-3; D is ambiguous. The germline gives CDR1 SGHTA, CDR2 FQGNSA. The germline V and J ends were trimmed by 8 bases and 0 bases, with 11 bases remaining between them. The CDR3 extends over 14 amino acids.

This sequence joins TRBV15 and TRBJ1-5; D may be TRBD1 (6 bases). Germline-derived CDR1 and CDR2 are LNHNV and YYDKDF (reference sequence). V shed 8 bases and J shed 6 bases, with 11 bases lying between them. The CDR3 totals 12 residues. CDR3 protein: CATARGAQPQHF. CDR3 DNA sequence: TGTGCCACCGCCAGGGGTGCTCAGCCCCAGCATTTT.

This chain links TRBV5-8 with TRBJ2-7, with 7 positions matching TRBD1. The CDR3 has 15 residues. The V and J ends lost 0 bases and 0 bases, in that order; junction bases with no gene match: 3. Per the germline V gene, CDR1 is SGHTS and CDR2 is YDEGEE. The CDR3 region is CASSLEGQNSYEQYF. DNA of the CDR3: TGTGCCAGCAGCTTGGAGGGACAGAACTCCTACGAGCAGTACTTC.

DNA for the CDR3: TGTGCCAGTAGTGGCAGAGGTGGTTCACCCCTCCACTTT. Translation gives CASSGRGGSPLHF. This chain links TRBV19 with TRBJ1-6; D unresolved. CDR3 length: 13 residues. Germline CDR1 is LNHDA and CDR2 is SQIVND (reference sequence). The V end lost 5 bases, the J end lost 9 bases, and 11 bases lay between the germline ends.